A single sample gave rise to the 20 T cell receptor beta chains below, sequenced in a study of OX40 agonist ivuxolimab in advanced cancers. Profiling relied on immunoSEQ multiplex PCR, and the TCRdb table lists in-frame clones only, not all of them. The table has about 16,000 clones, roughly 84% seen once. The material sequenced was CD4+ or CD8+ T cells sorted from blood, taken in a trial of the OX40 agonist ivuxolimab. The receptors were gathered from an adult with an advanced solid tumor such as melanoma, head and neck, liver or kidney cancer.

A few counts support this clone. V and J are TRBV7-9 and TRBJ1-6; D is ambiguous. Trimming shortened V by 4 bases and J by 10 bases, and 8 bases separated the two germline ends. The germline CDR1 and CDR2 sequences are SEHNR and FQNEAQ (reference sequence). The CDR3 has 12 residues. The CDR3 loop is CASSYLGSPLHF. CDR3 DNA: TGTGCCAGCAGCTACCTAGGGTCACCCCTCCACTTT.

V usage is TRBV6-1 and J usage is TRBJ2-7; 11 bases are a match to TRBD1. The germline V gene has CDR1 MNHNS and CDR2 SASEGT. This CDR3 contains 13 residues. Trimming removed 10 bases from V and 7 bases from J; junction bases left unmatched: 9. In DNA, the CDR3 is TGTGCCACCCGGGACAGGGGGTCTCGGGAGCAGTACTTC. Translated, it gives CATRDRGSREQYF.

The V call is TRBV11-2, the J call TRBJ2-3, with a tentative D call TRBD1 (6 bases). CDR3 length: 14 amino acids. In germline, CDR1 is SGHAT, CDR2 FQNNGV. Trimming pared 3 bases from V and 4 bases from J, leaving 11 bases between. In nucleotides, the CDR3 is TGTGCCAGCAGCTTCTCAGGGGTGGCAGATACGCAGTATTTT. This gives the protein CASSFSGVADTQYF.

This chain uses TRBV6-4 with TRBJ1-1, with a weak D call TRBD1 (6 bases). The CDR3 loop spans 14 amino acids. Germline lookup yields CDR1 MRHNA and CDR2 SNTAGT. Trimming removed 10 bases at V and 0 bases at J, with 15 bases between. CDR3 protein: CAISTGTMNTEAFF. The CDR3 DNA reads TGTGCCATCTCGACAGGAACTATGAACACTGAAGCTTTCTTT.

The chain links TRBV19 to TRBJ1-2; no clear D gene. Between the trimmed V and J ends, which lost 5 bases and 8 bases, there was a span of 12 bases. Germline V gene sequence: CDR1 LNHDA, CDR2 SQIVND (reference sequence). This CDR3 is built from 12 residues. CDR3 amino acids: CASSSRHVGYTF. As DNA, the CDR3 is TGTGCCAGTAGTTCTCGACACGTCGGCTACACCTTC.

The genes are TRBV6-5 and TRBJ1-2; TRBD1 aligns across 7 bases. V dropped 5 bases and J dropped 10; count of bases not matched to a gene: 10. The CDR3 covers 13 residues. Germline loops: CDR1 MNHEY, CDR2 SVGAGI. The CDR3 DNA follows: TGTGCCAGCAGTGGGAGGGGGCCCACCATCTACACCTTC. Protein sequence: CASSGRGPTIYTF.

The count of this clone is one. The chain recombines TRBV7-6 with TRBJ2-7; D ambiguous. Trimming took off 6 bases at V and 7 bases at J, with 22 bases between the two ends. This CDR3 is 15 amino acids long. The germline V gene has CDR1 SGHVS and CDR2 FNYEAQ. As DNA, the CDR3 is TGTGCCAGCAGAGGCACAGATGGATCCCGTGAGGAGCAGTACTTC. Residues: CASRGTDGSREEQYF. Full variable domain (missing parts from reference TRBV7-6 and TRBJ2-7): GAGVSQSPRYKVTKRGQDVALRCDPISGHVSLYWYRQALGQGPEFLTYFNYEAQQDKSGLPNDRFSAERPEGSISTLTIQRTEQRDSAMYRCASRGTDGSREEQYFGPGTRLTVT.

The chain has TRBV6-5 and TRBJ2-2; D remains ambiguous. The CDR3 length is 12 residues. Deletions cut 8 bases from V and 7 bases from J, with 11 bases between. The germline gives CDR1 MNHEY, CDR2 SVGAGI. Here the CDR3 reads CASGVTNGELFF. CDR3 bases: TGTGCCAGCGGAGTTACAAACGGGGAGCTGTTTTTT.

The rearrangement links TRBV29-1 to TRBJ2-1; 9 bases are a match to TRBD2. CDR3 size: 15 residues. J gave up 5 bases and V 4 bases, and 9 bases lay outside the gene matches. The germline V gene has CDR1 SQVTM and CDR2 ANQGSEA. Here the CDR3 DNA reads TGCAGCGTTGGGTTTCGGCTAGCGGGAAACAATGAGCAGTTCTTC. Protein: CSVGFRLAGNNEQFF.

This clone was observed once. The gene calls are TRBV9 and TRBJ2-3; D is unresolved. CDR1 is SGDLS, CDR2 YYNGEE, per germline. The ends were cut back, 0 bases at V and 1 base at J, with 18 bases in the middle. The CDR3 covers 18 residues. The chain's CDR3 is CASSVVPSSRSGTDTQYF. DNA for the CDR3: TGTGCCAGCAGCGTAGTTCCATCGAGTAGGTCCGGCACAGATACGCAGTATTTT. Variable domain in full (rest from reference TRBV9 and TRBJ2-3): DSGVTQTPKHLITATGQRVTLRCSPRSGDLSVYWYQQSLDQGLQFLIQYYNGEERAKGNILERFSAQQFPDLHSELNLSSLELGDSALYFCASSVVPSSRSGTDTQYFGPGTRLTVL.

The V call is TRBV21-1, the J call TRBJ1-2; TRBD1 is the table's D call and was not checked against the DNA. TRBV21-1 is a pseudogene segment. The CDR3 sequence is 17 residues long. The CDR3 sequence is CASSKGTKDSVNYGYTF. The CDR3 DNA sequence: TGTGCCAGCAGCAAAGGTACGAAGGACAGCGTTAACTATGGCTACACCTTC.

The chain joins TRBV18 to TRBJ1-4; TRBD1 might be the D (6 bases). The CDR3 length is 15 residues. V lost 3 bases and J lost 6, with 14 bases in between. CDR1 and CDR2 from the germline V gene are KGHSH and LQKENI. CDR3 residues: CASSPLQGLDEKLFF. The CDR3 bases are TGTGCCAGCTCACCCCTACAGGGTTTGGATGAAAAACTGTTTTTT.

With respect to this clone: A junction boundary mismatches the germline segment, possibly from a read error. The chain is built from TRBV14 and TRBJ2-2; D gene unclear. CDR1 and CDR2 from the germline V gene are SGHDN and FVKESK. CDR3 length: 12 amino acids. Here the CDR3 reads CASGQVSGELFF. CDR3 coding DNA: TGTGCCAGCGGCCAAGTCTCCGGGGAGCTGTTTTTT.

In its sample, this clone was seen a few times. The chain is built from TRBV2 and TRBJ2-3, with D hard to call. The V and J ends lost 8 bases and 4 bases respectively, with 16 bases between them. This CDR3 region has 14 residues. In germline, CDR1 is SNHLY, CDR2 FYNNEI. CDR3 residues: CASPAEFLADTQYF. The CDR3 nucleotides read TGTGCCAGCCCCGCGGAGTTTCTAGCAGATACGCAGTATTTT.

The chain joins TRBV6-5 to TRBJ2-5; perhaps TRBD1 as D (5 bases). Germline V gives CDR1 MNHEY, CDR2 SVGAGI. Trimming stripped 6 bases from V and 2 bases from J, with 13 bases between. This CDR3 region has 14 residues. The CDR3 loop reads CASRLTGAQETQYF. In DNA form, the CDR3 reads TGTGCCAGCAGGCTAACAGGAGCTCAAGAGACCCAGTACTTC.

The V call is TRBV19, the J call TRBJ2-7; the match to TRBD2 covers 11 bases. In germline, CDR1 is LNHDA, CDR2 SQIVND (reference sequence). V lost 5 bases, J lost 6 bases, and 9 bases stayed unmatched. This CDR3 is 15 amino acids long. The CDR3 nucleotides read TGTGCCAGTAGTTCAATAGCGGGAGGGGGAGGCGAGCAGTACTTC. This sequence encodes CASSSIAGGGGEQYF.

The chain has TRBV2 and TRBJ1-5; the D is unclear. The V and J ends lost 3 bases and 0 bases respectively, with 6 bases between them. This CDR3 is 14 amino acids long. Germline V gene data show CDR1 as SNHLY and CDR2 as FYNNEI. The CDR3 bases are TGTGCCAGCAGTGATGGGGTTAGCAATCAGCCCCAGCATTTT. It is translated as CASSDGVSNQPQHF.

The rearrangement uses TRBV25-1 and TRBJ1-1; 7 bases map to TRBD1. CDR1 MGHDK and CDR2 SYGVNS come from the germline V gene. Trimming removed 6 bases from V and 11 bases from J; junction bases left unmatched: 6. The CDR3 spans 11 residues. The CDR3 DNA sequence: TGTGCCAGCAGGTCCATCAGGGGGGCTTTCTTT. This translates into CASRSIRGAFF. Complete variable domain (other parts from reference TRBV25-1 and TRBJ1-1): EADIYQTPRYLVIGTGKKITLECSQTMGHDKMYWYQQDPGMELHLIHYSYGVNSTEKGDLSSESTVSRIRTEHFPLTLESARPSHTSQYLCASRSIRGAFFGQGTRLTVV.

In the case of this clone: One junction end disagrees with the germline gene, perhaps due to a read error. The chain carries TRBV10-3 and TRBJ2-6; 10 positions match TRBD1. CDR3 length: 16 residues. Germline V gene lookup returns CDR1 ENHRY and CDR2 SYGVKD. The CDR3 region has the DNA TGTGCCACCAGTCCCGGGACAGGGGCTGGGGCCAACGTCCTGACTTTC. It codes for CATSPGTGAGANVLTF.

The chain is built from TRBV13 and TRBJ1-2; D unclear. V was shortened by 2 bases and J by 7 bases, with 5 bases between the two germline ends. The germline CDR1 and CDR2 sequences are PRHDT and FYEKMQ (reference sequence). The CDR3 loop spans 11 amino acids. CDR3 DNA: TGTGCCAGCAGCTTATTAGGTGGCTACACCTTC. As protein: CASSLLGGYTF.